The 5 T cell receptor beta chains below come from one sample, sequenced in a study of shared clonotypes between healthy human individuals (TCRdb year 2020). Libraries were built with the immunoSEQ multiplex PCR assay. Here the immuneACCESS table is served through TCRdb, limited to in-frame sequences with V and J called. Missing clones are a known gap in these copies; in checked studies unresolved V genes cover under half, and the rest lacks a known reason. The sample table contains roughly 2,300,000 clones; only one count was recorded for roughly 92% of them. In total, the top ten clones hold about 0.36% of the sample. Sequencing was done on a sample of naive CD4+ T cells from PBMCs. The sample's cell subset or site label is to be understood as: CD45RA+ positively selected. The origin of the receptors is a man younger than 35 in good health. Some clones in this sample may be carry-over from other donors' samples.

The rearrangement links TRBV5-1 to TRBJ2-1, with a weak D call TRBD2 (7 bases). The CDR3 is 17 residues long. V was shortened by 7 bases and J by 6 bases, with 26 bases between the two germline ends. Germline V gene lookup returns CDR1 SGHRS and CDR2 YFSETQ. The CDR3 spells CASAGGPVGPSGNEQFF. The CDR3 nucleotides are TGCGCCAGCGCCGGGGGGCCGGTGGGGCCCAGCGGCAATGAGCAGTTCTTC.

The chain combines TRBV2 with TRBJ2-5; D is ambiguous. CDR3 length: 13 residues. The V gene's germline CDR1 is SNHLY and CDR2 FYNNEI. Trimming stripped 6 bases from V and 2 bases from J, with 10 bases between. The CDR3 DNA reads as TGTGCCAGCAGCCCCTGGCGGCAAGAGACCCAGTACTTC. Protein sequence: CASSPWRQETQYF.

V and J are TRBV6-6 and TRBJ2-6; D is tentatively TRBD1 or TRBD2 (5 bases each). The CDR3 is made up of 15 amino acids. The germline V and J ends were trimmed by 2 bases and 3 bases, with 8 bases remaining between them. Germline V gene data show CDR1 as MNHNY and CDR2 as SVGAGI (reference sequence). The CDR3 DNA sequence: TGTGCCAGCAGTTACGGGACGATTGGGGCCAACGTCCTGACTTTC. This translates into CASSYGTIGANVLTF.

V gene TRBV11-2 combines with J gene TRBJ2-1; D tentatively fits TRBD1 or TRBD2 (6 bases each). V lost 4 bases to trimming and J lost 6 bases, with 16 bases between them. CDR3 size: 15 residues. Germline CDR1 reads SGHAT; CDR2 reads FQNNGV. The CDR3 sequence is CASSSWTGAANEQFF. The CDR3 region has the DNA TGTGCCAGCAGCTCCTGGACGGGGGCCGCCAATGAGCAGTTCTTC.

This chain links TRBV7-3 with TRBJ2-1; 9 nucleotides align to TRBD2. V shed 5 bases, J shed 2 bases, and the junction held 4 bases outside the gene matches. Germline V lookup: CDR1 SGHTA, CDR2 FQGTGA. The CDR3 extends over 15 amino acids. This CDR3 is CASSKTSGAYNEQFF. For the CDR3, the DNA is TGTGCCAGCAGCAAGACTAGCGGTGCCTACAATGAGCAGTTCTTC.